These 11 T cell receptor beta chains originate from one sample sequenced in a study of blood T cell repertoires in COVID-19. The assay was immunoSEQ multiplex PCR, and TCRdb's table has in-frame clones only and misses some. The data show around 60,000 clones, with around four fifths seen just once and roughly a fifth held by the top ten. The sample consisted of peripheral blood. The receptors here all came from a young man with COVID-19, enrolled during active disease.

The rearrangement uses TRBV30 and TRBJ2-2; 14 nucleotides align to TRBD2. Trimming cost V 8 bases and J 6 bases; bases outside gene matches: 8. The CDR3 sequence is 15 residues long. Looked up from germline, CDR1 is GTSNPN and CDR2 is SVGIG (reference sequence). As DNA, the CDR3 is TGTGCCGGCCAAGGACTAGCGGGGGGTGCCGGGGAGCTGTTTTTT. Its protein product is CAGQGLAGGAGELFF.

V gene TRBV7-9 combines with J gene TRBJ2-1; D is ambiguous. CDR1 is SEHNR, CDR2 FQNEAQ, per germline (reference sequence). V was shortened by 2 bases and J by 7 bases, with 12 bases between the two germline ends. The CDR3 has 14 residues. For the CDR3, the DNA is TGTGCCAGCAGCTTATTGAGTCCTACGAATGAGCAGTTCTTC. Its protein product is CASSLLSPTNEQFF.

This clone occurred a few times. The chain uses TRBV4-2 and TRBJ2-7; 8 bases are a match to TRBD2. The CDR3 is made up of 17 amino acids. V lost 0 bases and J lost 7; bases outside the gene matches: 14. Germline CDR1 and CDR2: LGHNA and YNFKEQ. CDR3 residues: CASSQEGSTSGLGEQYF. The CDR3 DNA sequence: TGTGCCAGCAGCCAAGAAGGTAGCACTAGCGGTCTAGGGGAGCAGTACTTC.

This chain links TRBV6-5 with TRBJ2-7, with D uncertain. This CDR3 region has 13 residues. Per the germline V gene, CDR1 is MNHEY and CDR2 is SVGAGI. The ends were cut back, 5 bases at V and 3 bases at J, with 11 bases in the middle. The CDR3 protein is CASSRVQSYEQYF. The DNA for the CDR3 is TGTGCCAGCAGTAGAGTACAGAGCTACGAGCAGTACTTC.

The chain has TRBV21-1 and TRBJ1-5; the table's D gene call, TRBD1, was not cross checked with the DNA. TRBV21-1 is shown as a pseudogene. This CDR3 contains 17 residues. CDR3 region: CARVIGTGPNSNQPQHF. The CDR3 nucleotides are TGTGCCAGAGTTATAGGGACAGGCCCAAATAGCAATCAGCCCCAGCATTTT.

The chain carries TRBV18 and TRBJ2-3, with TRBD2 identical over 13 bases. Germline V CDR1 and CDR2: KGHSH, LQKENI. This CDR3 spans 17 amino acids. V lost 3 bases to trimming and J lost 4 bases; unmatched junction nucleotides: 7. The CDR3 coding sequence is TGTGCCAGCTCACCGGGACTAGCGGGGAATGGCGCAGATACGCAGTATTTT. This encodes CASSPGLAGNGADTQYF.

This clone was seen a single time. The chain has TRBV4-1 and TRBJ2-5; a possible D gene is TRBD1 (6 bases). V lost 3 bases and J 2 bases, leaving 13 bases between the germline ends. This CDR3 spans 15 amino acids. CDR1 and CDR2 (germline): MGHRA, YSYEKL. The CDR3 DNA reads as TGCGCCAGCAGCCAGGACCCCGGGACACAAGAGACCCAGTACTTC. This codes for CASSQDPGTQETQYF.

J is TRBJ1-5 and V is TRBV6-5; D may be TRBD1 (6 bases). Germline values: CDR1 MNHEY, CDR2 SVGAGI. The CDR3 contains 15 residues. Trimming took off 9 bases at V and 6 bases at J, with 21 bases between the two ends. CDR3 residues: CASKVLSGAGQPQHF. The CDR3 bases are TGTGCCAGTAAAGTCCTGTCAGGGGCGGGTCAGCCCCAGCATTTT.

The chain is built from TRBV5-4 and TRBJ2-5; perhaps TRBD1 as D (6 bases). V lost 2 bases and J lost 4, with 12 bases in between. The CDR3 loop spans 14 amino acids. Germline CDR1 is SGHNT and CDR2 is YYREEE (reference sequence). The DNA for the CDR3 is TGTGCCAGCAGCTTACAGGGTGTATCAGAGACCCAGTACTTC. As protein: CASSLQGVSETQYF.

This clone appeared a single time. The chain carries TRBV7-6 and TRBJ2-1; the D gene is possibly TRBD1 (6 bases). The CDR3 runs to 16 residues. V lost 3 bases and J lost 10, with 22 bases in between. Germline values: CDR1 SGHVS, CDR2 FNYEAQ. CDR3 in DNA: TGTGCCAGCAGCTTCGCTGGGAACAGGGTCTCAGGGGAGCAGTTCTTC. It encodes CASSFAGNRVSGEQFF.

This chain joins TRBV4-1 and TRBJ2-5; D is possibly TRBD1 (6 bases). V was cut by 5 bases and J by 5 bases, with 15 bases left in between. Germline CDR1 MGHRA, CDR2 YSYEKL. This CDR3 has 14 residues. Here the CDR3 DNA reads TGCGCCAGCAGCTCCACAGGGTCGGGTGAGACCCAGTACTTC. This sequence encodes CASSSTGSGETQYF.